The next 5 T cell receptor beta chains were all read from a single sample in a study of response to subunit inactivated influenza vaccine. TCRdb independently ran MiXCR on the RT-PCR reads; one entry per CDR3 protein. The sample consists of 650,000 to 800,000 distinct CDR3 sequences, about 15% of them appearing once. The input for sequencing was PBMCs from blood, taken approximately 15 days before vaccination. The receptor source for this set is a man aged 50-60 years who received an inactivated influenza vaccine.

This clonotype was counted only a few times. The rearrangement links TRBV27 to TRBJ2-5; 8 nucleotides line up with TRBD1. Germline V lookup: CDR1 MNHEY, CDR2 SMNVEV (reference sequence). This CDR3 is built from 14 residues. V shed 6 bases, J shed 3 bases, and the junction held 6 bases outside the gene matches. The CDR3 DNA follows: TGTGCCAGCAGCATACAGGGGGGAAAAGAGACCCAGTACTTC. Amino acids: CASSIQGGKETQYF.

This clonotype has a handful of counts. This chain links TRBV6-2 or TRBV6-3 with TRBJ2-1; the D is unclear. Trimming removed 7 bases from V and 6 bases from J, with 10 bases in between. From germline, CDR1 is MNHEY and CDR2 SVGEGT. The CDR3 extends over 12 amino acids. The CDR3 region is CASNGLGNEQFF. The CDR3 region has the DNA TGTGCCAGCAATGGGTTAGGCAATGAGCAGTTCTTC.

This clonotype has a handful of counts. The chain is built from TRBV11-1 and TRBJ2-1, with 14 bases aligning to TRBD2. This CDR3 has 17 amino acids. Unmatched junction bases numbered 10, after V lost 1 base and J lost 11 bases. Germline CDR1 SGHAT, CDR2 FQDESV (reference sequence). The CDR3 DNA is TGTGCCAGCAGCTTAGTGTCGACTAGCGGGAGGGCCGGTCAGCAGTTCTTC. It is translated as CASSLVSTSGRAGQQFF.

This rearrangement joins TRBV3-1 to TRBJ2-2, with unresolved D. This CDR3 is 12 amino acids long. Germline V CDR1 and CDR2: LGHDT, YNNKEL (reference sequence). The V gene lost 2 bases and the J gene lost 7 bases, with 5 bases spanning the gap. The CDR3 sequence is CASSQSVGELFF. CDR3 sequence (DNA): TGTGCCAGCAGCCAATCGGTCGGGGAGCTGTTTTTT.

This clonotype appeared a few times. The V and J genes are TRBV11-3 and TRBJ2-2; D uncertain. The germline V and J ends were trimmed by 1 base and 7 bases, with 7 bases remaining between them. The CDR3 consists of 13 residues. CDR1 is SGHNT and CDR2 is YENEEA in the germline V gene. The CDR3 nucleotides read TGTGCCAGCAGCTTAGTGGGTAACGGGGAGCTGTTTTTT. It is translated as CASSLVGNGELFF.